The rows below give T cell receptor beta chains drawn from one sample of a study of blood T cell repertoires in COVID-19. Assay: immunoSEQ multiplex PCR; the TCRdb copy retains only in-frame clones and omits some. The repertoire holds a few hundred thousand clones, with 70% to 90% as singletons. The sequenced sample consisted of PBMCs or T cells enriched from blood (not recorded which). These receptors were collected from a woman in her twenties or thirties who had recovered from COVID-19. Both conserved end residues are part of each CDR3. D genes are given only for firm matches. Clone size is not always given. Where it is, it says once, few, many or a class for expanded clones.

j_call v_call d_call clone_size cdr3_nt cdr3_aa
TRBJ2-7 TRBV7-9 - - TGTGCCAGCAGCTTAGCGGGCCTCGAGCAGTACTTC CASSLAGLEQYF
TRBJ2-4 TRBV29-1 - - TGCAGCGTGGACGATCGCGGGGACATTCAGTACTTC CSVDDRGDIQYF
TRBJ1-5 TRBV19 - - TGTGCCAGTAGGTCACGACAGGATCAGCCCCAGCATTTT CASRSRQDQPQHF
TRBJ1-4 TRBV5-1 - - TGCGCCAGCAGCTTGGACATGGGGGCAAGGGAAAAACTGTTTTTT CASSLDMGAREKLFF
TRBJ1-2 TRBV29-1 - - TGCAGCGTTGAACCGACGTACTATCTTAACTATGGCTACACCTTC CSVEPTYYLNYGYTF
TRBJ1-1 TRBV7-9 TRBD1 - TGTGCCAGCAGCTTGCCGATAACAGGACAGGGTATGAGAGTCACTGAAGCTTTCTTT CASSLPITGQGMRVTEAFF
TRBJ2-1 TRBV5-5 - - TGTGCCAGCAGCATACAGGGTGGGGAGCAGTTCTTC CASSIQGGEQFF
TRBJ2-1 TRBV19 - - TGTGCCAGTAGTATAGTGGACTCTACCTACAATGAGCAGTTCTTC CASSIVDSTYNEQFF
TRBJ2-7 TRBV30 - - TGTGCTAGGGGGGAGGGCGAGCAGTACTTC CARGEGEQYF
TRBJ2-1 TRBV5-6 - once TGTGCCAGCAGCTTCGCGGACAGACCCTACAATGAGCAGTTCTTC CASSFADRPYNEQFF
TRBJ2-7 TRBV11-2 - - TGTGCCAGCAGCTTAATGCCCCTATACGAGCAGTACTTC CASSLMPLYEQYF
TRBJ2-3 TRBV11-2 TRBD2 - TGTGCCAGCAGCCCCGGGACTAGCGGGAATACGCAGTATTTT CASSPGTSGNTQYF